These T cell receptor beta chains were read from a single sample in a study of blood T cell repertoires in COVID-19. Some clones are missing from TCRdb's copy, which holds only in-frame ones; the method was immunoSEQ multiplex PCR. In the table there are about 75,000 clones, approximately 85% of which are singletons. The source material was peripheral blood. These receptors were taken from a woman older than 75 with active or convalescent COVID-19. The CDR3 runs from the conserved cysteine through the conserved F or W. A D gene is named only where the DNA matches it firmly. Only part of the rows carry a size: once, few, many, or a class if the clone is expanded.

d_gene: TRBD1; v_gene: TRBV18; abundance: few; j_gene: TRBJ1-2; CDR3nt: TGTGCCAGCTCACCGCACCCGGGACAGTTTAACTATGGCTACACCTTC; CDR3aa: CASSPHPGQFNYGYTF
d_gene: NA; v_gene: TRBV30; abundance: once; j_gene: TRBJ2-7; CDR3nt: TGTGCCTCCCACACGGGGAGTGGTCGACGGACCTACGAGCAGTACTTC; CDR3aa: CASHTGSGRRTYEQYF
d_gene: NA; v_gene: TRBV18; abundance: NA; j_gene: TRBJ1-2; CDR3nt: TGTGCCAGCTCCTCAGACTATGGCTACACCTTC; CDR3aa: CASSSDYGYTF
d_gene: TRBD2; v_gene: TRBV13; abundance: NA; j_gene: TRBJ2-1; CDR3nt: TGTGCCAGCAGCTTAGGGGCTCCCGGGACTAGCGGGTTCCACTCCTACAATGAGCAGTTCTTC; CDR3aa: CASSLGAPGTSGFHSYNEQFF
d_gene: NA; v_gene: TRBV7-3; abundance: NA; j_gene: TRBJ2-2; CDR3nt: TGTGCCAGCAGCTCACAGGGTACCGGGGAGCTGTTTTTT; CDR3aa: CASSSQGTGELFF
d_gene: TRBD1; v_gene: TRBV27; abundance: NA; j_gene: TRBJ2-3; CDR3nt: TGTGCCAGCAGTTTATATTACGGGACAGGGGGCACAGATACGCAGTATTTT; CDR3aa: CASSLYYGTGGTDTQYF
d_gene: TRBD1; v_gene: TRBV18; abundance: NA; j_gene: TRBJ1-2; CDR3nt: TGTGCCAGCTCACCACTGGACAGGGGGTTTGGCTACACCTTC; CDR3aa: CASSPLDRGFGYTF
d_gene: TRBD1; v_gene: TRBV6-6; abundance: NA; j_gene: TRBJ1-1; CDR3nt: TGTGCCAGCAGGGGACAGAGGGGCGCTGAAGCTTTCTTT; CDR3aa: CASRGQRGAEAFF
d_gene: TRBD2; v_gene: TRBV4-3; abundance: NA; j_gene: TRBJ2-7; CDR3nt: TGCGCCAGCAGACGGGGGACTAGCGGATCCTACGAGCAGTACTTC; CDR3aa: CASRRGTSGSYEQYF
d_gene: TRBD2; v_gene: TRBV7-2; abundance: NA; j_gene: TRBJ2-7; CDR3nt: TGTGCCAGCAGCTTAGCTAGCGGGAAGGGGGAGCAGTACTTC; CDR3aa: CASSLASGKGEQYF
d_gene: TRBD2; v_gene: TRBV2; abundance: NA; j_gene: TRBJ2-1; CDR3nt: TGTGCCAGCAGGCGACTAGCGGGGTACAATGAGCAGTTCTTC; CDR3aa: CASRRLAGYNEQFF
d_gene: NA; v_gene: TRBV30; abundance: NA; j_gene: TRBJ1-4; CDR3nt: TGTGCCTGGAGTGTACAGACGTTGGGTGAAAAACTGTTTTTT; CDR3aa: CAWSVQTLGEKLFF
d_gene: TRBD2; v_gene: TRBV7-2; abundance: NA; j_gene: TRBJ2-5; CDR3nt: TGTGCCAGCAGCTTATCGTGGGGGGGCCAAGAGACCCAGTACTTC; CDR3aa: CASSLSWGGQETQYF
d_gene: NA; v_gene: TRBV21-1; abundance: NA; j_gene: TRBJ1-5; CDR3nt: TGTGCCAGCAGCAACGGGAACAATCAGCCCCAGCATTTT; CDR3aa: CASSNGNNQPQHF
d_gene: NA; v_gene: TRBV7-9; abundance: NA; j_gene: TRBJ1-4; CDR3nt: TGTGCCAGCAGCCTTGTAATCGAAAAACTGTTTTTT; CDR3aa: CASSLVIEKLFF
d_gene: NA; v_gene: TRBV7-8; abundance: NA; j_gene: TRBJ2-1; CDR3nt: TGTGCCAGCAGCTCCGTATTGCGGGACGACAATGAGCAGTTCTTC; CDR3aa: CASSSVLRDDNEQFF
d_gene: NA; v_gene: TRBV27; abundance: NA; j_gene: TRBJ1-4; CDR3nt: TGTGCCAGCAGTTTATACAGAGGGGAAAAACTGTTTTTT; CDR3aa: CASSLYRGEKLFF
d_gene: NA; v_gene: TRBV19; abundance: NA; j_gene: TRBJ2-6; CDR3nt: TGTGCCAGTAGTATCCCGACAGGCCGTCCGTATCCCTCTGGGGCCAACGTCCTGACTTTC; CDR3aa: CASSIPTGRPYPSGANVLTF
d_gene: TRBD2; v_gene: TRBV10-3; abundance: NA; j_gene: TRBJ2-7; CDR3nt: TGTGCCATCAGTGCAACTGGACTAGCGGAATTCTACGAGCAGTACTTC; CDR3aa: CAISATGLAEFYEQYF
d_gene: NA; v_gene: TRBV6-6; abundance: NA; j_gene: TRBJ1-1; CDR3nt: TGTGCCAGCTTCATAGGGGACACTGAAGCTTTCTTT; CDR3aa: CASFIGDTEAFF
d_gene: NA; v_gene: TRBV24-1; abundance: NA; j_gene: TRBJ1-2; CDR3nt: TGTGCCACCTCCGGGCCAGGGGACTATGGCTACACCTTC; CDR3aa: CATSGPGDYGYTF
d_gene: TRBD1; v_gene: TRBV28; abundance: NA; j_gene: TRBJ1-2; CDR3nt: TGTGCCAGCAGCAACCCGGACAGGAGCCGTTATGGCTACACCTTC; CDR3aa: CASSNPDRSRYGYTF
d_gene: TRBD1; v_gene: TRBV27; abundance: NA; j_gene: TRBJ2-6; CDR3nt: TGTGCCAGCAGGGAATGGGACAGGGCCTCTGGGGCCAACGTCCTGACTTTC; CDR3aa: CASREWDRASGANVLTF
d_gene: NA; v_gene: TRBV11-2; abundance: once; j_gene: TRBJ1-5; CDR3nt: TGTGCCAGCAGCTTTGTAAGCAATCAGCCCCAGCATTTT; CDR3aa: CASSFVSNQPQHF
d_gene: NA; v_gene: TRBV4-3; abundance: NA; j_gene: TRBJ1-1; CDR3nt: TGCGCCAGCAGCCAACCCAAGGGGCGAGGAACTGAAGCTTTCTTT; CDR3aa: CASSQPKGRGTEAFF
d_gene: NA; v_gene: TRBV27; abundance: NA; j_gene: TRBJ1-6; CDR3nt: TGTGCCAGCAGTTTATCCCCGGCGGCCAGTTACAATTCACCCCTCCACTTT; CDR3aa: CASSLSPAASYNSPLHF
d_gene: NA; v_gene: TRBV3-1/TRBV3-2; abundance: NA; j_gene: TRBJ1-2; CDR3nt: TGTGCCAGCAGCCATATTCAGGGGTTGGGGGGCTACACCTTC; CDR3aa: CASSHIQGLGGYTF
d_gene: TRBD1; v_gene: TRBV5-1; abundance: NA; j_gene: TRBJ1-2; CDR3nt: TGCGCCAGCAGCTTGCAGGGGGCGGGATATGGCTACACCTTC; CDR3aa: CASSLQGAGYGYTF
d_gene: NA; v_gene: TRBV14; abundance: NA; j_gene: TRBJ2-4; CDR3nt: TGTGCCAGCAGCCAAGATATCATTAAGGGGGAAGCTACCGGTATAGCCAAAAACATTCAGTACTTC; CDR3aa: CASSQDIIKGEATGIAKNIQYF
d_gene: TRBD2; v_gene: TRBV7-7; abundance: NA; j_gene: TRBJ2-5; CDR3nt: TGTGCTAGCAGCTTAGGACTAGCGGGGCCCCAAGGAACCCAGTACTTC; CDR3aa: CASSLGLAGPQGTQYF
d_gene: TRBD2; v_gene: TRBV10-1; abundance: NA; j_gene: TRBJ2-3; CDR3nt: TGCGCCAGCAGGCCCGGGGGAGCGGGGAGGGCAGATACGCAGTATTTT; CDR3aa: CASRPGGAGRADTQYF
d_gene: NA; v_gene: TRBV29-1; abundance: NA; j_gene: TRBJ2-1; CDR3nt: TGCAGCGTGTCTTCCCACAATGAGCAGTTCTTC; CDR3aa: CSVSSHNEQFF
d_gene: NA; v_gene: TRBV5-1; abundance: NA; j_gene: TRBJ1-2; CDR3nt: TGCGCCAGCAGACTTCTCGACGGGGTGAACTATGGCTACACCTTC; CDR3aa: CASRLLDGVNYGYTF
d_gene: NA; v_gene: TRBV7-2; abundance: NA; j_gene: TRBJ2-7; CDR3nt: TGTGCCAGCAGCATACCGGGACTGGGTCCCTACGAGCAGTACTTC; CDR3aa: CASSIPGLGPYEQYF
d_gene: NA; v_gene: TRBV24-1; abundance: once; j_gene: TRBJ2-5; CDR3nt: TGTGCCACCTCTTTGGGACAACAAGAGACCCAGTACTTC; CDR3aa: CATSLGQQETQYF
d_gene: NA; v_gene: TRBV19; abundance: NA; j_gene: TRBJ2-1; CDR3nt: TGTGCCAGTAGTATCCTTAGCGGTAGCTCCTACAATGAGCAGTTCTTC; CDR3aa: CASSILSGSSYNEQFF
d_gene: NA; v_gene: TRBV19; abundance: NA; j_gene: TRBJ1-4; CDR3nt: TGTGCCAGTAGTATGAGGCGAAATGAAAAACTGTTTTTT; CDR3aa: CASSMRRNEKLFF
d_gene: TRBD2; v_gene: TRBV6-2/TRBV6-3; abundance: NA; j_gene: TRBJ2-1; CDR3nt: TGTGCCAGCATCCCACTAGCGGGAGCCGACAATGAGCAGTTCTTC; CDR3aa: CASIPLAGADNEQFF
d_gene: NA; v_gene: TRBV4-1; abundance: NA; j_gene: TRBJ2-5; CDR3nt: TGCGCCAGCAGCCAAGATTTCAGGGGGGTTAAGACCCAGTACTTC; CDR3aa: CASSQDFRGVKTQYF
d_gene: TRBD2; v_gene: TRBV19; abundance: NA; j_gene: TRBJ2-1; CDR3nt: TGTGCCAGTAGTGTCCTAGCGGAATCCTACAATGAGCAGTTCTTC; CDR3aa: CASSVLAESYNEQFF
d_gene: TRBD1; v_gene: TRBV5-6; abundance: NA; j_gene: TRBJ1-4; CDR3nt: TGTGCCAGCAGCACCGGGACAGGGGTCGTCGAAAAACTGTTTTTT; CDR3aa: CASSTGTGVVEKLFF